Detailed here is one TCR beta chain. The antigen it recognizes is unknown. Base qualities were left out, and no much larger clone turns up one base away. The CDR3 starts with the cysteine, ends with the phenylalanine, and has 14 residues. The entry retains the CDR3 DNA only, 42 bases that are in frame from base 1. CDR1 and CDR2, per the germline V gene, are SNHLY and FYNNEI. The trim is 6 bases for V and 4 bases for J, with a gap of 13 bases between the germline ends. These data originate in a study of CD8 T cells in Susac syndrome (dated by TCRdb to the late 2010s). Background on the whole study: Whether CD8+ T cell activation and differentiation in Susac syndrome was antigen driven was tested using repertoire sequencing. The clonality of the CD8+ T cell repertoire was compared across approximately 11 healthy donors, about 14 Susac syndrome patients and around 16 multiple sclerosis patients.

RNA was extracted using the RNeasy kit, and roughly 0.5 to 1 microgram was reverse transcribed with random hexamers. The immunoSEQ multiplex PCR assay, which covers 54 Vbeta and 13 Jbeta segments, was used to amplify TCR beta CDR3 regions. PCR amplification bias was corrected using a synthetic template baseline for primer optimization and computational correction. The original methods were these. Reads were annotated to V, D and J genes according to IMGT and were analyzed with immunoSEQ Analyzer, with only productive sequences retained. Clonality was calculated as one minus the Shannon entropy normalized by log2 of the number of productive unique sequences. Public and private clones were assessed among the 100 most prevalent clones of each patient and control. Clones were defined as Susac-specific if absent from the healthy and MS cohorts, from 1052 published viral clones and from other ImmuneACCESS disease sequences. TCRdb itself trimmed the public reads at Q25 with fastp, ran MiXCR and retained productive beta chains. Under each unique CDR3 protein, matching rows form one entry showing the most common genes and DNA. It is TCRdb's table, rather than the study itself, that gives the V and J calls and clone size. This sample is represented by about 140,000 distinct CDR3 sequences; nearly 95% of them were singletons. The ten largest clones take up 0.25% to 0.3% of the sample.

Peripheral blood CD8+ and CD4+ T cells from healthy donors, Susac syndrome patients and multiple sclerosis patients were profiled by high-throughput TCR beta sequencing. The healthy donors served as controls matched for age and sex. CD8+ TEMRA cells were enriched by FACS, while bulk CD8+ and CD4+ T cells were purified by magnetic negative isolation. Blood was drawn into EDTA tubes, processed within 24 hours, and PBMCs were isolated by density gradient centrifugation. PBMCs intended for TCR sequencing were frozen in liquid nitrogen and were later thawed in a 37 degrees C water bath. The sorted or isolated CD4+, CD8+ and CD8+ TEMRA cells reached a purity of at least 90%. Results and caveats for the whole study, not just this receptor: The study acknowledged that relatively few individuals were included in the TCR sequencing and HLA analysis.

The chain is assembled from TRBV2 and TRBJ2-1, with no confident D gene call. Sequencing was performed on CD8+ T cells from PBMCs. The TCR sequence derives from a human donor in good health. The nucleotides are TGTGCCAGCAGCGGCCGAGGCGGTTACAATGAGCAGTTCTTC. Its translation is CASSGRGGYNEQFF.